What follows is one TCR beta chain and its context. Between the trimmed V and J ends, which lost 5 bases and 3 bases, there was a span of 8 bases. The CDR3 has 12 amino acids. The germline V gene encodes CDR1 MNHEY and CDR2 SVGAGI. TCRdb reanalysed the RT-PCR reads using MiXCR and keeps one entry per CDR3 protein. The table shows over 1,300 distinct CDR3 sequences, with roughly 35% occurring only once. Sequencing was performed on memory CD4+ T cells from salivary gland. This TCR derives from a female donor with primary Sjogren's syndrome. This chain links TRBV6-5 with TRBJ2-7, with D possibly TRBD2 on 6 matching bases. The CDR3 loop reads CASSPGDYEQYF. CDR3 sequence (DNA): TGTGCCAGCAGTCCGGGGGACTACGAGCAGTACTTC.